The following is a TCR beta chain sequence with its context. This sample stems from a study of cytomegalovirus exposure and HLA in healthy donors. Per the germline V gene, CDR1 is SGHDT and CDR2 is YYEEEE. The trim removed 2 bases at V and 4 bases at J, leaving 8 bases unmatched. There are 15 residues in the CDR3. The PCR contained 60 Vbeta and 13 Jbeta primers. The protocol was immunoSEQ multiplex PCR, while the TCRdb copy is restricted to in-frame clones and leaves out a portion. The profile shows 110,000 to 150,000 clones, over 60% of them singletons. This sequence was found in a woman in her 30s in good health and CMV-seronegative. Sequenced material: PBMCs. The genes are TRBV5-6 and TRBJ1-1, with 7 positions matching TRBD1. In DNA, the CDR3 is TGTGCCAGCAGCTTTCCGCGACAGGGCGGCACTGAAGCTTTCTTT. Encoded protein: CASSFPRQGGTEAFF.